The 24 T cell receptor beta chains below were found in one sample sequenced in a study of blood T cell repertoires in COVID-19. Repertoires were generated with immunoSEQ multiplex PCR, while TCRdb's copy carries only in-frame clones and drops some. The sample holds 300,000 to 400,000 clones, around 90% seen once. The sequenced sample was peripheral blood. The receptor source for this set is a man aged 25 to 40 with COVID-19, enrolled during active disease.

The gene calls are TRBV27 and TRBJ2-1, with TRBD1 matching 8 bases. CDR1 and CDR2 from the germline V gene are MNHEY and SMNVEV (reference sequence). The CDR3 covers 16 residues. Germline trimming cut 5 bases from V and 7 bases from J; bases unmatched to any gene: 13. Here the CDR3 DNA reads TGTGCCAGCAGTCGCCTGGGGCAGGGGGCGCGGAATGAGCAGTTCTTC. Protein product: CASSRLGQGARNEQFF.

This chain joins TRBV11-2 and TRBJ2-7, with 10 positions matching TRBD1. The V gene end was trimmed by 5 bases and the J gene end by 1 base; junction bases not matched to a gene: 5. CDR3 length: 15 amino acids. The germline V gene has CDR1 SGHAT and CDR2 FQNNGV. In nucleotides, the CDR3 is TGTGCCAGCAGCCCGGGACAGGGGAGGTCCTACGAGCAGTACTTC. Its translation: CASSPGQGRSYEQYF.

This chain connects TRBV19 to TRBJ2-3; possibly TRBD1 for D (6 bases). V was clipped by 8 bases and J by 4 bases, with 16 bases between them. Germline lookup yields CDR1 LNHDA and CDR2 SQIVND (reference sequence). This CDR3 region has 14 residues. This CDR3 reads CASESGRGPDTQYF. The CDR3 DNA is TGTGCCAGTGAGAGCGGCAGGGGACCAGATACGCAGTATTTT.

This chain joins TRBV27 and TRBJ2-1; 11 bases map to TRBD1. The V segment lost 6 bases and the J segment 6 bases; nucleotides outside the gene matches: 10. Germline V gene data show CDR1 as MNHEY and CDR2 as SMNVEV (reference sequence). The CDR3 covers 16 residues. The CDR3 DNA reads TGTGCCAGCAGACCCCGGACAGGGGGCGCCGTCAATGAGCAGTTCTTC. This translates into CASRPRTGGAVNEQFF.

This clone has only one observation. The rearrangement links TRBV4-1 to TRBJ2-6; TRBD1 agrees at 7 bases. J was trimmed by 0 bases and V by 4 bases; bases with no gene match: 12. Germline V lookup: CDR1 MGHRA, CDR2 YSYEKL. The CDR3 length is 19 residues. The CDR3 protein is CASSPEPGQPFSGANVLTF. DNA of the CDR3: TGCGCCAGCAGCCCTGAGCCGGGACAGCCCTTCTCTGGGGCCAACGTCCTGACTTTC.

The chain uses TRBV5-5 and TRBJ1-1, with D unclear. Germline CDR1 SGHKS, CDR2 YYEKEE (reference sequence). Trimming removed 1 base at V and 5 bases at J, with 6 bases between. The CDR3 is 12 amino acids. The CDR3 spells CASSLLRTEAFF. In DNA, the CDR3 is TGTGCCAGCAGCTTGCTCAGGACTGAAGCTTTCTTT.

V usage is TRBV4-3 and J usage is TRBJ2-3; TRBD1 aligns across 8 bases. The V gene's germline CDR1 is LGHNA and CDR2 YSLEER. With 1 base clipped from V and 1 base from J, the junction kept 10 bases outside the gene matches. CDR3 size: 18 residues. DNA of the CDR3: TGCGCCAGCAGCCAAGGGTGGGCCGGGACAGGTGGCACAGATACGCAGTATTTT. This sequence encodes CASSQGWAGTGGTDTQYF.

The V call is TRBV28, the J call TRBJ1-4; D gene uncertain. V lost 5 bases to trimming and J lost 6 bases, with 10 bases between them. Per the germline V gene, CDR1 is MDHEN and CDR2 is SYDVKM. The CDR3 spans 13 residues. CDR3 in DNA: TGTGCCAGCAGTCCTTCCGGGGATGAAAAACTGTTTTTT. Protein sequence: CASSPSGDEKLFF.

CDR3 nucleotide sequence: TGTGCCAGCAGCGCGGGACTAGCGGGCCAAGAGACCCAGTACTTC. This codes for CASSAGLAGQETQYF. The rearrangement links TRBV9 to TRBJ2-5, with 12 nucleotides matching TRBD2. The CDR3 is made up of 15 amino acids. The V gene end was trimmed by 3 bases and the J gene end by 1 base; junction bases not matched to a gene: 1. Germline V gene sequence: CDR1 SGDLS, CDR2 YYNGEE.

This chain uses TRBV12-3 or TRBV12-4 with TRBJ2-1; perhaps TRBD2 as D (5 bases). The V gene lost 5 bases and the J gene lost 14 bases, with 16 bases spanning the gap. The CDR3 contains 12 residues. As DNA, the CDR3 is TGTGCCAGCAGTCCTAACGAGGGCAACGAGTTCTTC. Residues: CASSPNEGNEFF.

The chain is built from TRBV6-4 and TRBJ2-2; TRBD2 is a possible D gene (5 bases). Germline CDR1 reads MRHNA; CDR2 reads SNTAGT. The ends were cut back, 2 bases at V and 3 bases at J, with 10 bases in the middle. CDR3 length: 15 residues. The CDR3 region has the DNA TGTGCCAGCAGTGACCCCGCGCGGGACACCGGGGAGCTGTTTTTT. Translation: CASSDPARDTGELFF.

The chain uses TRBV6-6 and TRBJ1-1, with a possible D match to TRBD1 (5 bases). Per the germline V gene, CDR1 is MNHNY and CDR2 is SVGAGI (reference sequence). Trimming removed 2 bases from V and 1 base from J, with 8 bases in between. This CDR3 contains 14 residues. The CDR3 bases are TGTGCCAGCAGTTACGACAGACCGAACACTGAAGCTTTCTTT. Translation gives CASSYDRPNTEAFF.

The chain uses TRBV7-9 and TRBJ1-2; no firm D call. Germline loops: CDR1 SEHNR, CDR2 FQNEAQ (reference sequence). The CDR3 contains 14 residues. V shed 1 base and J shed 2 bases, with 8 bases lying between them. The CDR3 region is CASSLVTGNYGYTF. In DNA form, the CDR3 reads TGTGCCAGCAGCTTAGTAACGGGGAACTATGGCTACACCTTC.

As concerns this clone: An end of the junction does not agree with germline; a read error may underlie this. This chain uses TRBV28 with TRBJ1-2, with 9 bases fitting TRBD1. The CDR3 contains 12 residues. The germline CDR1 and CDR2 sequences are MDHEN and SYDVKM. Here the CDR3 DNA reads TGTGCCAGCAGCTTAAACGGACAGGGGACAAGCTTC. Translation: CASSLNGQGTSF.

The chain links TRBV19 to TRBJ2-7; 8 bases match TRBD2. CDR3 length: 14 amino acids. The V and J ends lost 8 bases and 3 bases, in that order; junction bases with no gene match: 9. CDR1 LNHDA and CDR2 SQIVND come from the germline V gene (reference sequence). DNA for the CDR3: TGTGCCAGTGGCCCAATTGCGGGAGGCTACGAGCAGTACTTC. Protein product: CASGPIAGGYEQYF.

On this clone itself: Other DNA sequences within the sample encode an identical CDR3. CDR3 DNA sequence: TGTGCCAGCAGCCAAGGGGGGGGTACTGAAGCTTTCTTT. It codes for CASSQGGGTEAFF. The chain links TRBV3-1 (or the pseudogene TRBV3-2) to TRBJ1-1, with D possibly matching TRBD1 (5 bases). This CDR3 is built from 13 residues. The V end was cut by 1 base, the J end by 5 bases, with 8 bases between. The V gene's germline CDR1 is LGHDT and CDR2 YNNKEL (reference sequence).

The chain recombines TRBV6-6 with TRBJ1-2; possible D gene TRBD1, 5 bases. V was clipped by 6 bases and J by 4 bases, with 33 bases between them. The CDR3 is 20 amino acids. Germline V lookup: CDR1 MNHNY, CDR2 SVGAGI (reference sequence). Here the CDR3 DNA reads TGTGCCAGCAGCCTACGAAGTTGGGAGGGGACGGATGGGATCAGCTATGGCTACACCTTC. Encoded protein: CASSLRSWEGTDGISYGYTF.

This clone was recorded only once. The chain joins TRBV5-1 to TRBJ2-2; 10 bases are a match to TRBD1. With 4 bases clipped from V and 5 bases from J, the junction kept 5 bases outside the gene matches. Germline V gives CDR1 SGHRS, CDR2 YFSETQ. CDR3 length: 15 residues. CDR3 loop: CASSTGTGETGELFF. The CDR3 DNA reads TGCGCCAGCAGCACCGGGACAGGGGAAACCGGGGAGCTGTTTTTT.

Here the CDR3 reads CASSSQGGRRETQYF. CDR3 DNA: TGTGCCAGCAGCTCCCAGGGAGGAAGGCGGGAGACCCAGTACTTC. The V gene is TRBV7-9, the J gene TRBJ2-5, with a tentative D call TRBD2 (6 bases). There are 15 residues in the CDR3. Germline CDR1 SEHNR, CDR2 FQNEAQ (reference sequence). V lost 4 bases to trimming and J lost 5 bases, with 17 bases between them.

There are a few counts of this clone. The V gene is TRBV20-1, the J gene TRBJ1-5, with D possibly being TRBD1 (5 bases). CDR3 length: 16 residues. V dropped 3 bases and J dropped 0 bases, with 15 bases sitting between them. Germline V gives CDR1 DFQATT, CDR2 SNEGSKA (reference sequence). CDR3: CSASSRRGNSNQPQHF. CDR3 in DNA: TGCAGTGCTAGTAGTCGGCGGGGGAATAGCAATCAGCCCCAGCATTTT.

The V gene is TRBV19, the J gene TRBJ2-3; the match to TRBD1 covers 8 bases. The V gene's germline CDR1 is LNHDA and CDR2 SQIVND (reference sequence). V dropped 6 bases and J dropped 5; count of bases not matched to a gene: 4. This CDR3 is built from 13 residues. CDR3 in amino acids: CASRSGGGDTQYF. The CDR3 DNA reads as TGTGCCAGTAGGTCAGGGGGCGGAGATACGCAGTATTTT. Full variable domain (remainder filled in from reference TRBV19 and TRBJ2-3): DGGITQSPKYLFRKEGQNVTLSCEQNLNHDAMYWYRQDPGQGLRLIYYSQIVNDFQKGDIAEGYSVSREKKESFPLTVTSAQKNPTAFYLCASRSGGGDTQYFGPGTRLTVL.

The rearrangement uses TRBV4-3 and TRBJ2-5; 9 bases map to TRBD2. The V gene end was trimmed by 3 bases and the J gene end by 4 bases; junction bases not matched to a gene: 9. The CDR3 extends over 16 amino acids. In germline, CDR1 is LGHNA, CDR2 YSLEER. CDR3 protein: CASSQDSAGGSETQYF. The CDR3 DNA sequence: TGCGCCAGCAGCCAGGATTCAGCGGGGGGATCAGAGACCCAGTACTTC.

The CDR3 DNA follows: TGTGCCAGCAGCCGGAAAGGTTCACCTGGGGGGGTACAGCAGAGCTCCTACAATGAGCAGTTCTTC. Translating gives CASSRKGSPGGVQQSSYNEQFF. The chain employs TRBV4-2 and TRBJ2-1; 7 nucleotides line up with TRBD2. CDR1 is LGHNA, CDR2 YNFKEQ, per germline. CDR3 size: 22 residues. V gave up 4 bases and J gave up 0 bases; unmatched junction bases: 24.

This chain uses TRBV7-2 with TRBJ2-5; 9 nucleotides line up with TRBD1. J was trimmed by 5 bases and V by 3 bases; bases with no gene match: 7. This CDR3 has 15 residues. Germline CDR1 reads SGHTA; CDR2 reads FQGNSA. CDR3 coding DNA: TGTGCCAGCAGCTTTACTACAGGGGGCTGGGAGACCCAGTACTTC. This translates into CASSFTTGGWETQYF.